This TCR beta chain was profiled in a study of T cell responses to AZD1222 COVID-19 vaccine. The study, taken as a whole, reports: Donors, mostly white British, included more females; clonal diversity was possibly underestimated. Just a handful of AZD1222 recipients tested seropositive at baseline.

Data came from immunoSEQ multiplex PCR; TCRdb stores just in-frame clones and leaves some out. The profile shows about 110,000 clones, around 87% of them singletons. The CDR3 totals 15 residues. CDR1 LNHDA and CDR2 SQIVND come from the germline V gene (reference sequence). V gave up 4 bases and J gave up 4 bases; unmatched junction bases: 9. Of note for this clone: Its antigen remains unknown.

The chain is built from TRBV19 and TRBJ1-1; 7 bases fit TRBD1. The receptor was isolated from an adult who received the AZD1222 COVID-19 vaccine. This specimen consisted of peripheral blood, obtained 28 days after the second AZD1222 dose. DNA for the CDR3: TGTGCCAGTAGTACCCGGGGGACAGTTAGCACTGAAGCTTTCTTT. It translates to CASSTRGTVSTEAFF.